The text below deals with one T cell receptor beta chain. Its antigen is not identified. This CDR3 contains 18 residues. Prior to sequencing, the ViraFEST assay stimulated PBMC with viral peptide pools, which expanded the antigen-specific CD4+ T cells. Culture lasted about ten days before CD4+ T cell isolation. Nucleocapsid antibodies were negative in the vaccine recipients, who had never had SARS-CoV-2 infection. Days 3 and 7 saw half the medium replaced with IL-2 medium. This table comes from immunoSEQ multiplex PCR, and its TCRdb copy is limited to in-frame clones, with some not included. The table records about 73,000 clones, 78% of them present only once. This sample is drawn from a study of vaccination effects on CD4 cells after COVID-19. Findings and caveats of the study: Limitations: small convalescent group and missing early post-infection timepoints. Long after vaccination, the clones induced by infection and by vaccine shrank markedly in size.

The chain recombines TRBV21-1 with TRBJ2-6; the table gives TRBD2 as D, unverified against the DNA. TRBV21-1 is listed as a pseudogene. Material: CD4+ T cells from PBMCs cultured with SARS-CoV-2 spike peptides, obtained before COVID-19 vaccination. This TCR came from a human donor who received a COVID-19 vaccine. The chain's CDR3 is CASSKSGRENSGANVLTF. The CDR3, as DNA: TGTGCCAGCAGCAAGAGCGGACGCGAGAACTCTGGGGCCAACGTCCTGACTTTC.